This passage covers 17 T cell receptor beta chains from one sample sequenced in a study of cytomegalovirus exposure and HLA in healthy donors. Primers: 60 Vbeta forward and 13 Jbeta reverse. Some clones are missing from TCRdb's copy, which holds only in-frame ones; the method was immunoSEQ multiplex PCR. Among roughly 230,000 clones listed, about 90% were seen once. The sequenced sample was PBMCs. These receptors originate from a girl aged 2-10 years in good health and CMV-seronegative.

The V call is TRBV5-4, the J call TRBJ1-1; D uncertain. Germline-derived CDR1 and CDR2 are SGHNT and YYREEE (reference sequence). Trimming removed 4 bases from V and 3 bases from J, with 13 bases in between. This CDR3 is 14 amino acids long. The CDR3 loop is CASSPTGSDTEAFF. The CDR3 DNA reads as TGTGCCAGCAGCCCGACGGGGTCCGACACTGAAGCTTTCTTT.

The DNA for the CDR3 is TGCGCCAGCAGCTTGAACCGGACAGATAGTAATGAAAAACTGTTTTTT. It encodes CASSLNRTDSNEKLFF. The gene calls are TRBV5-1 and TRBJ1-4; tentatively, D is TRBD1 (6 bases). The CDR3 is made up of 16 amino acids. Germline V gene data show CDR1 as SGHRS and CDR2 as YFSETQ. Deletions cut 1 base from V and 4 bases from J, with 14 bases between. Combining the CDR3 with reference TRBV5-1 and TRBJ1-4 gives the whole variable domain KAGVTQTPRYLIKTRGQQVTLSCSPISGHRSVSWYQQTPGQGLQFLFEYFSETQRNKGNFPGRFSGRQFSNSRSEMNVSTLELGDSALYLCASSLNRTDSNEKLFFGSGTQLSVL.

The genes are TRBV6-1 and TRBJ2-2, with 7 bases matching TRBD1. The V gene end was trimmed by 2 bases and the J gene end by 1 base; junction bases not matched to a gene: 4. Per germline, CDR1 MNHNS and CDR2 SASEGT. This CDR3 is 16 amino acids long. The CDR3 loop reads CASSEYWTGNTGELFF. The DNA for the CDR3 is TGTGCCAGCAGTGAATATTGGACAGGGAACACCGGGGAGCTGTTTTTT.

The chain joins TRBV9 to TRBJ2-3; 7 nucleotides line up with TRBD2. V trimming: 1 base; J trimming: 5 bases; junction bases outside the gene matches: 13. CDR3 length: 17 residues. Looked up from germline, CDR1 is SGDLS and CDR2 is YYNGEE. CDR3 region: CASSVKVGEGREDTQYF. Here the CDR3 DNA reads TGTGCCAGCAGCGTAAAAGTCGGGGAGGGCCGGGAAGATACGCAGTATTTT.

This chain connects TRBV7-2 to TRBJ2-1; no clear D. This CDR3 spans 14 amino acids. The germline gives CDR1 SGHTA, CDR2 FQGNSA. Trimming took off 1 base at V and 10 bases at J, with 14 bases between the two ends. CDR3 nucleotide sequence: TGTGCCAGCAGCTTAGGGGTGGGCGTTGGGGAGCAGTTCTTC. Protein sequence: CASSLGVGVGEQFF.

The chain links TRBV6-5 to TRBJ1-5; a possible D gene is TRBD1 (5 bases). V lost 2 bases and J 9 bases, leaving 11 bases between the germline ends. Germline CDR1 and CDR2: MNHEY and SVGAGI. This CDR3 has 13 residues. The CDR3 here is CASSYGTGGPQHF. The CDR3 nucleotides read TGTGCCAGCAGTTACGGGACGGGAGGGCCCCAGCATTTT.

CDR3 protein: CASSLADRVYGNTIYF. CDR3 nucleotides: TGTGCCAGCAGCTTGGCCGACAGGGTGTACGGAAACACCATATATTTT. J is TRBJ1-3 and V is TRBV5-5; 7 bases line up with TRBD1. The V and J ends lost 0 bases and 4 bases, in that order; junction bases with no gene match: 7. This CDR3 region has 16 residues. Germline assignment: CDR1 SGHKS and CDR2 YYEKEE (reference sequence).

The rearrangement joins TRBV9 to TRBJ2-5; 8 bases map to TRBD1. J lost 3 bases, V lost 4 bases, and 5 bases had no gene match. CDR3 size: 14 residues. Germline values: CDR1 SGDLS, CDR2 YYNGEE. CDR3 nucleotide sequence: TGTGCCAGCAGCCCTGGGACAGGAAAAGAGACCCAGTACTTC. It specifies CASSPGTGKETQYF. The full variable domain, with the rest looked up from reference TRBV9 and TRBJ2-5, is DSGVTQTPKHLITATGQRVTLRCSPRSGDLSVYWYQQSLDQGLQFLIQYYNGEERAKGNILERFSAQQFPDLHSELNLSSLELGDSALYFCASSPGTGKETQYFGPGTRLLVL.

The rearrangement links TRBV15 to TRBJ1-4; tentatively, D is TRBD1 (6 bases). The CDR3 consists of 15 residues. Trimming stripped 5 bases from V and 8 bases from J, with 18 bases between. CDR1 is LNHNV and CDR2 is YYDKDF in the germline V gene (reference sequence). CDR3 nucleotides: TGTGCCACCAGCGCCGAGGGGAGGGGGGGGGAAAAACTGTTTTTT. Protein: CATSAEGRGGEKLFF.

Here the CDR3 DNA reads TGTGCCAGCAGCTTAGCATCGGGGGTGAACACTGAAGCTTTCTTT. Residues: CASSLASGVNTEAFF. This chain connects TRBV7-2 to TRBJ1-1, with a possible D match to TRBD1 (5 bases). The CDR3 loop spans 15 amino acids. The germline gives CDR1 SGHTA, CDR2 FQGNSA. Trimming removed 0 bases at V and 0 bases at J, with 8 bases between. Together with reference TRBV7-2 and TRBJ1-1, the CDR3 gives the full variable domain: GAGVSQSPSNKVTEKGKDVELRCDPISGHTALYWYRQSLGQGLEFLIYFQGNSAPDKSGLPSDRFSAERTGGSVSTLTIQRTQQEDSAVYLCASSLASGVNTEAFFGQGTRLTVV.

This clone has only one observation. The genes are TRBV14 and TRBJ2-7; 10 bases line up with TRBD2. Germline CDR1 is SGHDN and CDR2 is FVKESK. The CDR3 sequence is 14 residues long. V trimming: 2 bases; J trimming: 9 bases; junction bases outside the gene matches: 7. This CDR3 reads CASSQSGLAWGQYF. The CDR3 nucleotides are TGTGCCAGCAGCCAATCGGGACTAGCGTGGGGGCAGTACTTC.

This chain connects TRBV21-1 to TRBJ1-5. TRBV21-1 is an annotated pseudogene. The CDR3 covers 14 residues. The CDR3 nucleotides are TGTGCCAGCAGCAAAGGCCCCTCGGGGCAGCCCCAGCATTTT. This codes for CASSKGPSGQPQHF.

V gene TRBV5-4 combines with J gene TRBJ1-1, with D uncertain. Trimming removed 0 bases at V and 6 bases at J, with 12 bases between. Looked up from germline, CDR1 is SGHNT and CDR2 is YYREEE (reference sequence). The CDR3 is made up of 14 amino acids. The CDR3 region is CASSLDSGSAEAFF. The CDR3 DNA sequence: TGTGCCAGCAGCTTGGATTCGGGGTCGGCTGAAGCTTTCTTT.

J is TRBJ2-2 and V is TRBV6-6; tentatively, D is TRBD2 (5 bases). V was cut by 6 bases and J by 8 bases, with 13 bases left in between. Germline V gene sequence: CDR1 MNHNY, CDR2 SVGAGI (reference sequence). This CDR3 comprises 13 residues. In DNA form, the CDR3 reads TGTGCCAGCAGGGACTGGGATGGAGGGGAGCTGTTTTTT. This gives the protein CASRDWDGGELFF.

The V call is TRBV2, the J call TRBJ2-7; no reliable D call. Germline-derived CDR1 and CDR2 are SNHLY and FYNNEI. The CDR3 runs to 14 residues. The V gene lost 2 bases and the J gene lost 6 bases, with 14 bases spanning the gap. The DNA of the CDR3 is TGTGCCAGCAGTGAATATAGAGAGGTCCCCGAGCAGTACTTC. It is translated as CASSEYREVPEQYF.

The gene calls are TRBV28 and TRBJ2-1; D not certain. There are 15 residues in the CDR3. Germline V gene lookup returns CDR1 MDHEN and CDR2 SYDVKM. V gave up 8 bases and J gave up 0 bases, with 14 bases separating them. DNA of the CDR3: TGTGCCAGCTGTCCCCCGGTCATCTCCTACAATGAGCAGTTCTTC. It yields the protein CASCPPVISYNEQFF.

The chain is built from TRBV18 and TRBJ2-3, with D tentatively TRBD2 (5 bases). Germline CDR1 KGHSH, CDR2 LQKENI. The CDR3 is 15 residues long. The V end was cut by 6 bases, the J end by 5 bases, with 18 bases between. The CDR3 reads CASSQLGSNGDTQYF. The CDR3 coding sequence is TGTGCCAGCTCCCAACTAGGGTCCAACGGAGATACGCAGTATTTT.